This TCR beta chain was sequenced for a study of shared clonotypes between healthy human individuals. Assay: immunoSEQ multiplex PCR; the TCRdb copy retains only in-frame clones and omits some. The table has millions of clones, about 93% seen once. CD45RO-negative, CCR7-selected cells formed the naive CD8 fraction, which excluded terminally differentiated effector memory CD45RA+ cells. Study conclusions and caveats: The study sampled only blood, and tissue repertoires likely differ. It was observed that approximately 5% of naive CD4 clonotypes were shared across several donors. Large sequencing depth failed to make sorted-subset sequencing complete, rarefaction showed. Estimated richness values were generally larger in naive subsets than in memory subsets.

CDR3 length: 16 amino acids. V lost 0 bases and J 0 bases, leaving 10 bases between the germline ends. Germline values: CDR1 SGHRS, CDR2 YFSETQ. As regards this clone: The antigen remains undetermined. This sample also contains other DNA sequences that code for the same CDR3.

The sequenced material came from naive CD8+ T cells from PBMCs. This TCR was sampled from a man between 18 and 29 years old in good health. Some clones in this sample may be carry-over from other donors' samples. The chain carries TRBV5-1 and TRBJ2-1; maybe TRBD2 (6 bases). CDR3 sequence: CASSLVGGDSYNEQFF. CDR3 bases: TGCGCCAGCAGCTTGGTGGGGGGAGACTCCTACAATGAGCAGTTCTTC.